A single sample is the source of the 29 T cell receptor beta chains below, sequenced in a study of cytomegalovirus exposure and HLA in healthy donors. The PCR made use of 60 Vbeta and 13 Jbeta primers. Some clones are missing from TCRdb's copy, which holds only in-frame ones; the method was immunoSEQ multiplex PCR. The table shows fewer than 200,000 clones, with roughly 71% occurring only once. The specimen was PBMCs. The receptors were sampled from a girl aged 5-17 years in good health and CMV-seronegative.

The V call is TRBV10-1, the J call TRBJ2-1; 9 bases align to TRBD1. The V gene end was trimmed by 0 bases and the J gene end by 6 bases; junction bases not matched to a gene: 6. The CDR3 length is 16 residues. Germline V gene sequence: CDR1 WNHNN, CDR2 SYGVQD (reference sequence). The CDR3 DNA is TGCGCCAGCAGTGAGTCCGGGGGACAGGGAGGCAATGAGCAGTTCTTC. It is translated as CASSESGGQGGNEQFF.

This chain connects TRBV27 to TRBJ2-7, with TRBD2 as a possible D gene (6 bases). Germline-derived CDR1 and CDR2 are MNHEY and SMNVEV (reference sequence). Between the trimmed V and J ends, which lost 2 bases and 4 bases, there was a span of 15 bases. The CDR3 covers 15 residues. DNA for the CDR3: TGTGCCAGCAGTTTAGCGGGAATAGGGGATTACGAGCAGTACTTC. This translates into CASSLAGIGDYEQYF.

V is TRBV5-1 and J is TRBJ2-7; TRBD1 agrees at 7 bases. The CDR3 sequence is 14 residues long. With 5 bases clipped from V and 6 bases from J, the junction kept 11 bases outside the gene matches. CDR1 and CDR2 (germline): SGHRS, YFSETQ. CDR3 sequence reads: CASSYAGTVAEQYF. The CDR3, as DNA: TGCGCCAGCAGTTACGCCGGGACAGTAGCCGAGCAGTACTTC.

The chain couples TRBV7-2 to TRBJ2-1, with 9 bases aligning to TRBD2. The J segment lost 6 bases and the V segment lost 1 base, leaving 10 bases of the junction unmatched. Germline CDR1 SGHTA, CDR2 FQGNSA. This CDR3 has 17 amino acids. The CDR3 DNA follows: TGTGCCAGCAGCTTAGTAGGGCTAGCGGGGTCACCCAATGAGCAGTTCTTC. Encoded protein: CASSLVGLAGSPNEQFF.

This clone is a singleton in its sample. The rearrangement links TRBV27 to TRBJ1-5; 9 bases match TRBD1. The germline V gene has CDR1 MNHEY and CDR2 SMNVEV (reference sequence). The CDR3 length is 16 residues. V shed 5 bases, J shed 3 bases, and the junction held 8 bases outside the gene matches. CDR3 sequence reads: CASSRKQGADNQPQHF. DNA of the CDR3: TGTGCCAGCAGTAGAAAACAGGGGGCGGACAATCAGCCCCAGCATTTT.

V gene TRBV5-1 combines with J gene TRBJ2-3; D possibly corresponds to TRBD2 (5 bases). CDR3 size: 14 residues. CDR1 is SGHRS and CDR2 is YFSETQ in the germline V gene. The V and J ends lost 3 bases and 4 bases respectively, with 12 bases between them. The CDR3, as DNA: TGCGCCAGCAGCTCGCCGGAGCGGTCAGATACGCAGTATTTT. This codes for CASSSPERSDTQYF.

The chain carries TRBV5-4 and TRBJ2-7; tentatively, D is TRBD2 (7 bases). With 2 bases removed from V and 2 bases from J, the gap between germline ends came to 17 bases. This CDR3 is built from 16 residues. Germline lookup yields CDR1 SGHNT and CDR2 YYREEE (reference sequence). Here the CDR3 reads CASSFKGRGGAYEQYF. The CDR3 DNA follows: TGTGCCAGCAGCTTTAAAGGTAGGGGGGGAGCCTACGAGCAGTACTTC.

The chain recombines TRBV5-4 with TRBJ2-7; a weak D match, TRBD2 (6 bases). Trimming removed 5 bases from V and 7 bases from J, with 13 bases in between. CDR1 is SGHNT, CDR2 YYREEE, per germline (reference sequence). There are 12 residues in the CDR3. The CDR3 DNA sequence: TGTGCCAGCAGTCTTCCGGGAGCAGAGCAGTACTTC. Its translation: CASSLPGAEQYF.

V and J are TRBV7-6 and TRBJ2-3, with TRBD2 identical over 9 bases. The CDR3 sequence is 16 residues long. J lost 4 bases, V lost 5 bases, and 10 bases had no gene match. Germline lookup yields CDR1 SGHVS and CDR2 FNYEAQ. The chain's CDR3 is CASSGPSGGRADTQYF. DNA for the CDR3: TGTGCCAGCAGCGGTCCCAGCGGGGGGCGGGCAGATACGCAGTATTTT.

The chain couples TRBV6-5 to TRBJ1-5, with TRBD1 as a possible D gene (5 bases). V lost 4 bases, J lost 6 bases, and 19 bases lay in between. This CDR3 is built from 16 residues. Germline V lookup: CDR1 MNHEY, CDR2 SVGAGI. CDR3 DNA: TGTGCCAGCAGTTCCACCGGGACCTCGGGAGGTCAGCCCCAGCATTTT. As protein: CASSSTGTSGGQPQHF.

Here the CDR3 reads CASSHSNTEAFF. For the CDR3, the DNA is TGTGCCAGCAGTCATTCGAACACTGAAGCTTTCTTT. The chain has TRBV27 and TRBJ1-1, with D hard to call. There are 12 residues in the CDR3. The V end lost 5 bases, the J end lost 1 base, and 5 bases lay between the germline ends. The germline gives CDR1 MNHEY, CDR2 SMNVEV (reference sequence).

CDR3 residues: CASSPLLGGSPLHF. CDR3 DNA sequence: TGTGCCAGCAGCCCCCTACTGGGAGGTTCACCCCTCCACTTT. The rearrangement links TRBV5-5 to TRBJ1-6; D is uncertain. The CDR3 totals 14 residues. Germline lookup yields CDR1 SGHKS and CDR2 YYEKEE (reference sequence). V shed 4 bases and J shed 9 bases, with 14 bases lying between them.

As for this clone: Additional DNA sequences in this sample encode the identical CDR3. The chain employs TRBV2 and TRBJ1-6, with a weak D call TRBD1 (5 bases). Trimming left V 8 bases short and J 7 bases short, with 12 bases between. Per germline, CDR1 SNHLY and CDR2 FYNNEI. The CDR3 has 13 residues. CDR3 DNA sequence: TGTGCCAGCGAGGACACTAAAAATTCACCCCTCCACTTT. Its translation: CASEDTKNSPLHF.

This clone was detected only a few times. This chain joins TRBV5-4 and TRBJ1-4; 8 bases are a match to TRBD1. V lost 4 bases to trimming and J lost 3 bases; unmatched junction nucleotides: 2. The V gene's germline CDR1 is SGHNT and CDR2 YYREEE (reference sequence). This CDR3 has 14 residues. CDR3 protein: CASSTDRANEKLFF. CDR3 DNA sequence: TGTGCCAGCAGCACGGACAGGGCTAATGAAAAACTGTTTTTT. Full variable domain (rest looked up from reference TRBV5-4 and TRBJ1-4): ETGVTQSPTHLIKTRGQQVTLRCSSQSGHNTVSWYQQALGQGPQFIFQYYREEENGRGNFPPRFSGLQFPNYSSELNVNALELDDSALYLCASSTDRANEKLFFGSGTQLSVL.

CDR3 residues: CSVFRIRGGYTF. The CDR3 DNA follows: TGCAGCGTTTTCAGGATTCGCGGGGGCTACACCTTC. This rearrangement joins TRBV29-1 to TRBJ1-2; D is unclear. The V end was cut by 5 bases, the J end by 8 bases, with 15 bases between. The CDR3 length is 12 residues. Per the germline V gene, CDR1 is SQVTM and CDR2 is ANQGSEA. Complete variable domain (other parts from reference TRBV29-1 and TRBJ1-2): SAVISQKPSRDICQRGTSLTIQCQVDSQVTMMFWYRQQPGQSLTLIATANQGSEATYESGFVIDKFPISRPNLTFSTLTVSNMSPEDSSIYLCSVFRIRGGYTFGSGTRLTVV.

This clone was found once. The V gene is TRBV7-9, the J gene TRBJ2-5, with a weak D call TRBD2 (6 bases). Germline CDR1 is SEHNR and CDR2 is FQNEAQ (reference sequence). With 5 bases removed from V and 4 bases from J, the gap between germline ends came to 11 bases. The CDR3 totals 13 residues. The CDR3 bases are TGTGCCAGCAGCACCGGAGCGGGAGAGACCCAGTACTTC. Translated: CASSTGAGETQYF.

The chain is built from TRBV28 and TRBJ2-3; the D is unclear. The CDR3 spans 15 residues. Trimming cost V 8 bases and J 11 bases, with 26 bases left between them. Germline CDR1 MDHEN, CDR2 SYDVKM. In nucleotides, the CDR3 is TGTGCCAGCGGCGTGGTGGCAGGCTTGCCTTATGAGCAGTATTTT. It encodes CASGVVAGLPYEQYF.

The chain recombines TRBV30 with TRBJ1-2; D gene ambiguous. Germline CDR1 is GTSNPN and CDR2 is SVGIG (reference sequence). The length of the CDR3 is 14 residues. Trimming cost V 5 bases and J 6 bases, with 19 bases left between them. The CDR3: CAWALPEAFDGYTF. CDR3 sequence (DNA): TGTGCCTGGGCCCTCCCGGAGGCCTTCGATGGCTACACCTTC.

The V and J genes are TRBV9 and TRBJ2-3; 8 nucleotides match TRBD2. This CDR3 has 15 residues. Germline lookup yields CDR1 SGDLS and CDR2 YYNGEE. With V trimmed by 0 bases and J by 1 base, 1 base remained unmatched. The CDR3, as DNA: TGTGCCAGCAGCGTAGAAGCGGGGGGCACAGATACGCAGTATTTT. Residues: CASSVEAGGTDTQYF.

V usage is TRBV5-1 and J usage is TRBJ1-1; unclear D gene. V was pared by 5 bases and J by 5 bases, with 19 bases between. The CDR3 is made up of 15 amino acids. Germline V gene data show CDR1 as SGHRS and CDR2 as YFSETQ. The CDR3, as DNA: TGCGCCAGCAGATCCCCCGACTTGGTAGTTACTGAAGCTTTCTTT. Amino acid sequence: CASRSPDLVVTEAFF.

CDR3 nucleotides: TGTGCCAGCAGCTTGGGGGGGGACGGCAACACCGGGGAGCTGTTTTTT. Its translation is CASSLGGDGNTGELFF. The chain links TRBV5-4 to TRBJ2-2; maybe TRBD2 (6 bases). V was trimmed by 0 bases and J by 2 bases, leaving 11 bases between them. The CDR3 length is 16 residues. Germline V gene lookup returns CDR1 SGHNT and CDR2 YYREEE (reference sequence).

This clone was seen a handful of times. This chain connects TRBV6-1 to TRBJ1-2, with 11 bases matching TRBD1. The CDR3 sequence is 16 residues long. The germline CDR1 and CDR2 sequences are MNHNS and SASEGT. Germline trimming cut 0 bases from V and 5 bases from J; bases unmatched to any gene: 5. CDR3 amino acids: CASSEAHGQGAYGYTF. The CDR3 DNA sequence: TGTGCCAGCAGTGAAGCCCACGGACAGGGGGCATATGGCTACACCTTC.

V gene TRBV7-2 combines with J gene TRBJ1-5, with D perhaps matching TRBD1 (6 bases). V was pared by 5 bases and J by 0 bases, with 20 bases between. The CDR3 extends over 18 amino acids. Germline CDR1 reads SGHTA; CDR2 reads FQGNSA. CDR3 loop: CASSRGGRGVNSNQPQHF. CDR3 DNA: TGTGCCAGCAGCAGGGGGGGTAGGGGGGTGAATAGCAATCAGCCCCAGCATTTT.

This clone occurred a few times. The junction differs from germline at one of its ends, possibly a read error. The rearrangement joins TRBV4-1 to TRBJ1-2; 8 nucleotides line up with TRBD1. Germline V CDR1 and CDR2: MGHRA, YSYEKL. CDR3 length equals 15 residues. For the CDR3, the DNA is TGTGCCAGCAGCCAAACCTCACAGGGGGACTATGGCTACACCTTC. Encoded protein: CASSQTSQGDYGYTF.

A word on this clone: Other DNA sequences from this sample encode an identical CDR3 as well. The chain uses TRBV7-9 and TRBJ2-5, with D possibly TRBD1 on 6 matching bases. Between the trimmed V and J ends, which lost 0 bases and 1 base, there was a span of 6 bases. CDR1 is SEHNR and CDR2 is FQNEAQ in the germline V gene (reference sequence). The CDR3 loop spans 14 amino acids. Here the CDR3 reads CASSLAGGQETQYF. The CDR3 DNA reads TGTGCCAGCAGCTTAGCAGGGGGCCAAGAGACCCAGTACTTC.

This clone was counted once. This chain joins TRBV9 and TRBJ2-7; TRBD2 matches 8 bases. The CDR3 runs 15 residues. V was clipped by 2 bases and J by 4 bases; unmatched bases: 8. Germline V CDR1 and CDR2: SGDLS, YYNGEE. CDR3 coding DNA: TGTGCCAGCAGCGTGGGAGCGGGGGCTTCTTACGAGCAGTACTTC. It translates to CASSVGAGASYEQYF.

The V call is TRBV25-1, the J call TRBJ2-7; the D gene is possibly TRBD2 (5 bases). CDR1 and CDR2 from the germline V gene are MGHDK and SYGVNS. This CDR3 has 12 amino acids. V lost 4 bases and J 7 bases, leaving 11 bases between the germline ends. The CDR3 sequence is CASSAPTGEQYF. The CDR3 DNA is TGTGCCAGCAGTGCCCCTACGGGGGAGCAGTACTTC.

This chain uses TRBV7-6 with TRBJ2-7, with D possibly TRBD2 on 7 matching bases. The CDR3 sequence is 13 residues long. The ends were cut back, 6 bases at V and 5 bases at J, with 14 bases in the middle. Germline V CDR1 and CDR2: SGHVS, FNYEAQ. The CDR3 here is CASRSSGGHEQYF. CDR3 bases: TGTGCCAGCAGGAGTTCCGGGGGGCACGAGCAGTACTTC.

The table lists this clone with a few counts. The chain joins TRBV7-9 to TRBJ2-7, with D maybe TRBD1 (5 bases). The CDR3 is made up of 13 amino acids. The germline CDR1 and CDR2 sequences are SEHNR and FQNEAQ (reference sequence). Trimming shortened V by 1 base and J by 4 bases, and 8 bases separated the two germline ends. The CDR3 DNA sequence: TGTGCCAGCAGCTTAGTTGGGGCTTACGAGCAGTACTTC. Its translation is CASSLVGAYEQYF.